These 6 T cell receptor beta chains share one sample of origin, sequenced in a study of T-cell memory formation after mild COVID-19. One entry per CDR3 protein results from TCRdb running MiXCR on the 5' RACE reads. The sample holds tens of thousands of distinct CDR3 sequences, roughly 16% seen once. Material: PBMCs or a T cell subset sorted from them (not recorded which). Source of these receptors: a man aged 18 to 30 who had mild COVID-19 (a few samples of this study predate the infection). Cell type and time point are not known.

The rearrangement joins TRBV2 to TRBJ2-7; a possible D gene is TRBD1 (5 bases). CDR1 is SNHLY, CDR2 FYNNEI, per germline. The CDR3 runs 13 residues. The V gene lost 7 bases and the J gene lost 3 bases, with 13 bases spanning the gap. CDR3 protein: CASTGRVIYEQYV. As DNA, the CDR3 is TGTGCCAGCACTGGCAGGGTCATCTACGAGCAGTACGTC.

This clonotype was found a few times. The genes are TRBV19 and TRBJ2-7, with D tentatively TRBD2 (6 bases). This CDR3 has 13 residues. CDR1 and CDR2 (germline): LNHDA, SQIVND (reference sequence). V lost 5 bases to trimming and J lost 6 bases, with 14 bases between them. DNA of the CDR3: TGTGCCAGTAGTGCGCGATCTAGCGCCGAGCAGTACTTC. Amino acids: CASSARSSAEQYF.

The chain links TRBV4-1 to TRBJ1-1; D ambiguous. The V and J ends lost 1 base and 1 base respectively, with 16 bases between them. The germline V gene encodes CDR1 MGHRA and CDR2 YSYEKL. The CDR3 loop spans 17 amino acids. The CDR3 bases are TGCGCCAGCAGCCAAGGCCACCGCACCGGTCCGAACACTGAAGCTTTCTTT. This sequence encodes CASSQGHRTGPNTEAFF.

In its sample, this clonotype was seen many times. The gene calls are TRBV2 and TRBJ2-1; D assignment may be TRBD1 or TRBD2 (5 bases each). The CDR3 runs 12 residues. In germline, CDR1 is SNHLY, CDR2 FYNNEI. Trimming left V 8 bases short and J 7 bases short, with 12 bases between. The CDR3 protein is CASGGIGNEQFF. CDR3 bases: TGTGCCAGCGGGGGTATTGGGAATGAGCAGTTCTTC.

The chain recombines TRBV5-1 with TRBJ1-1; no reliable D call. CDR3 length: 13 residues. Germline assignment: CDR1 SGHRS and CDR2 YFSETQ. V lost 5 bases, J lost 1 base, and 9 bases lay in between. DNA for the CDR3: TGCGCCAGCAGTGGGCGGAGGAACACTGAAGCTTTCTTT. This sequence encodes CASSGRRNTEAFF.

The chain is built from TRBV6-5 and TRBJ2-7; D call uncertain. This CDR3 has 11 amino acids. Germline CDR1 is MNHEY and CDR2 is SVGAGI. The ends were cut back, 5 bases at V and 6 bases at J, with 8 bases in the middle. The CDR3 is CASSRGPEQYF. The CDR3 nucleotides read TGTGCCAGCAGTAGAGGACCCGAGCAGTACTTC.